This passage covers 5 T cell receptor beta chains from one sample sequenced in a study of blood T cell repertoires in COVID-19. Clones were sequenced by immunoSEQ multiplex PCR, and TCRdb holds only the in-frame ones, with some missing. The sample consists of 150,000 to 200,000 clones, around four fifths of them appearing once. The specimen sequenced was peripheral blood. The receptor set was obtained from an elderly woman with COVID-19, enrolled during active disease.

The chain has TRBV15 and TRBJ2-2, with D possibly TRBD1 on 5 matching bases. From germline, CDR1 is LNHNV and CDR2 YYDKDF (reference sequence). The V gene lost 1 base and the J gene lost 6 bases, with 6 bases spanning the gap. The CDR3 has 13 residues. The chain's CDR3 is CATSRVGAGELFF. The CDR3 nucleotides are TGTGCCACCAGCAGAGTAGGGGCCGGGGAGCTGTTTTTT.

The chain recombines TRBV15 with TRBJ2-1; 7 nucleotides line up with TRBD2. The CDR3 contains 14 residues. The J segment lost 4 bases and the V segment lost 5 bases, leaving 5 bases of the junction unmatched. Germline assignment: CDR1 LNHNV and CDR2 YYDKDF (reference sequence). This CDR3 is CATSAGGSYNEQFF. The CDR3 nucleotides read TGTGCCACCAGCGCCGGCGGGAGTTACAATGAGCAGTTCTTC.

This clone was observed a single time. This chain uses TRBV9 with TRBJ1-2; 9 bases agree with TRBD1. The J segment lost 0 bases and the V segment lost 3 bases, leaving 9 bases of the junction unmatched. The germline V gene encodes CDR1 SGDLS and CDR2 YYNGEE. The CDR3 consists of 17 residues. The CDR3 sequence is CASSAGQGRTANYGYTF. The CDR3 region has the DNA TGTGCCAGCAGCGCCGGACAGGGGCGTACTGCTAACTATGGCTACACCTTC.

This clone was detected once. V and J are TRBV18 and TRBJ1-2; D is ambiguous. CDR1 and CDR2 from the germline V gene are KGHSH and LQKENI. This CDR3 is built from 16 residues. The V and J ends lost 4 bases and 3 bases respectively, with 18 bases between them. The CDR3 reads CASSHNLGQDYYGYTF. For the CDR3, the DNA is TGTGCCAGCTCACACAACTTGGGTCAGGATTACTATGGCTACACCTTC.

CDR3 region: CAWSPIRTWGTGELFF. DNA for the CDR3: TGTGCCTGGAGCCCTATTCGGACTTGGGGCACCGGGGAGCTGTTTTTT. The chain recombines TRBV30 with TRBJ2-2, with D maybe TRBD2 (5 bases). This CDR3 region has 16 residues. The germline gives CDR1 GTSNPN, CDR2 SVGIG (reference sequence). V lost 3 bases, J lost 4 bases, and 18 bases lay in between.